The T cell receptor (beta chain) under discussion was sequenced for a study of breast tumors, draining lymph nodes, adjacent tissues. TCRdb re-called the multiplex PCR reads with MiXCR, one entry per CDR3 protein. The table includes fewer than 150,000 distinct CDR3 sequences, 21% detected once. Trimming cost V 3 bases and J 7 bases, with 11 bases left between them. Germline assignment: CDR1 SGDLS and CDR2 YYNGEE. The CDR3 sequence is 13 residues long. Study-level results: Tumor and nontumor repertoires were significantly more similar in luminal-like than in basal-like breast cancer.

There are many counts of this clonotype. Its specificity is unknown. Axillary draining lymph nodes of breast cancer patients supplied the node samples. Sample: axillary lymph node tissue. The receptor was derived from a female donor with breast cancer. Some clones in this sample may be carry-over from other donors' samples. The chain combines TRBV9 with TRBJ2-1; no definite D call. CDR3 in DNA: TGTGCCAGCAGCGAGAGTGGTGTGAATGAGCAGTTCTTC. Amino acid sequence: CASSESGVNEQFF.